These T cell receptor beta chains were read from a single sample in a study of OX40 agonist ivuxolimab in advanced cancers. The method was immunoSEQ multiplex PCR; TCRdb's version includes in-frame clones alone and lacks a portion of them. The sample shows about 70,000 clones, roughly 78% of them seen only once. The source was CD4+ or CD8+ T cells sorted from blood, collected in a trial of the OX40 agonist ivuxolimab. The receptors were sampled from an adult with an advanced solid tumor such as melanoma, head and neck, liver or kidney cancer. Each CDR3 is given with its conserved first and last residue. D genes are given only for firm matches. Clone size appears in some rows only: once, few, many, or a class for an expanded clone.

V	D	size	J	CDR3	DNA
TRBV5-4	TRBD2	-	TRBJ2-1	CASSLGAGVKALSDEQFF	TGTGCCAGCAGCTTGGGGGCGGGAGTGAAGGCCCTCTCGGATGAGCAGTTCTTC
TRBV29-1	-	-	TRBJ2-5	CSVEIQGTETQYF	TGCAGCGTTGAGATTCAGGGAACAGAGACCCAGTACTTC
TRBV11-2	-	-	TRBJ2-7	CASSPETGRNEQYF	TGTGCCAGCAGCCCAGAGACAGGGAGGAACGAGCAGTACTTC
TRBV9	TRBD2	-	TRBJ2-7	CASSVLAGSDEQYF	TGTGCCAGCAGCGTACTAGCGGGATCGGACGAGCAGTACTTC
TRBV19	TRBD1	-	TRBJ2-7	CASSIGTGSSYEQYF	TGTGCCAGTAGTATCGGGACAGGTTCGTCCTACGAGCAGTACTTC
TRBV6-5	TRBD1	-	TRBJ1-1	CASSFGQGAFF	TGTGCCAGCAGTTTTGGACAGGGAGCTTTCTTT
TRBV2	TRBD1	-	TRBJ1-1	CASAVRGQGGTEAFF	TGTGCCAGCGCGGTGCGGGGACAGGGGGGCACTGAAGCTTTCTTT
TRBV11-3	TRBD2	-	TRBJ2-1	CASSLDGSQRGAEYNEQFF	TGTGCCAGCAGCTTAGATGGGTCCCAGCGGGGGGCGGAGTACAATGAGCAGTTCTTC
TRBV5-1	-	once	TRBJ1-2	CASAPNPRSYGYTF	TGCGCCAGCGCGCCGAATCCCCGTAGCTATGGCTACACCTTC
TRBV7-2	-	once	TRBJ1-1	CASSNQGRTEAFF	TGTGCCAGCAGCAACCAGGGAAGGACTGAAGCTTTCTTT
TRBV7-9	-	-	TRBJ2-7	CASSLASALADYEQYF	TGTGCCAGCAGCTTAGCCTCAGCGTTAGCTGACTACGAGCAGTACTTC
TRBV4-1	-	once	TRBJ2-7	CASSQVGLPGQYF	TGCGCCAGCAGCCAAGTAGGGCTCCCGGGGCAGTACTTC
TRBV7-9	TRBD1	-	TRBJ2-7	CASSPQRDSYEQYF	TGTGCCAGCAGCCCGCAAAGGGACAGCTACGAGCAGTACTTC
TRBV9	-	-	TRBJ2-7	CASSVGQGGEQYF	TGTGCCAGCAGCGTAGGACAGGGAGGGGAGCAGTACTTC
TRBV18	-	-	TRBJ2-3	CASSPPTGDTQYF	TGTGCCAGCTCACCACCGACGGGGGATACGCAGTATTTT
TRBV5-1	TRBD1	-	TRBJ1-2	CASSSYLQGELDYTF	TGCGCCAGCAGCTCCTATTTACAGGGGGAATTGGACTACACCTTC
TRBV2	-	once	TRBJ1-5	CASSDEYQPQHF	TGTGCCAGCAGTGATGAGTATCAGCCCCAGCATTTT
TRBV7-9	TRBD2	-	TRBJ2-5	CASSPGLVGSETQYF	TGTGCCAGCAGCCCCGGACTAGTTGGTAGCGAGACCCAGTACTTC
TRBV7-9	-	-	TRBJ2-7	CASSRTAFYEQYF	TGTGCCAGCAGCCGGACAGCCTTCTACGAGCAGTACTTC
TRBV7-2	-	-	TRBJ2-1	CASSTKGGAPNEQFF	TGTGCCAGCAGCACAAAAGGGGGGGCACCTAATGAGCAGTTCTTC
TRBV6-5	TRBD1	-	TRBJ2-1	CASSTGGNPVGEQFF	TGTGCCAGCAGTACAGGGGGTAATCCGGTGGGTGAGCAGTTCTTC
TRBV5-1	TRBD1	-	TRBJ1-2	CASSLGATGSGYTF	TGCGCCAGCAGCTTGGGGGCGACAGGGTCTGGCTACACCTTC
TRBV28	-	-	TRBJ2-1	CASTTPLGVGEQFF	TGTGCCAGCACTACTCCGTTGGGAGTAGGCGAGCAGTTCTTC
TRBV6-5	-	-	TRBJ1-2	CASSYLSNRLRGGYTF	TGTGCCAGCAGTTACTTGAGCAACAGGCTTAGAGGTGGCTACACCTTC
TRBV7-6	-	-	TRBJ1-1	CASSLEQVNTEAFF	TGTGCCAGCAGCTTAGAGCAGGTGAACACTGAAGCTTTCTTT
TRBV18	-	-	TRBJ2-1	CASSPLTGSYNEQFF	TGTGCCAGCTCACCTCTAACAGGCTCCTACAATGAGCAGTTCTTC
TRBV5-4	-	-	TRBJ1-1	CASSHSPNTEAFF	TGTGCCAGCAGCCACAGCCCGAACACTGAAGCTTTCTTT
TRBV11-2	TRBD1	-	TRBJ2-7	CASSPTGQGVTQYF	TGTGCCAGCAGCCCTACGGGACAGGGGGTTACGCAGTACTTC
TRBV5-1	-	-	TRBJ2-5	CASSLDKKETQYF	TGCGCCAGCAGCTTGGACAAAAAAGAGACCCAGTACTTC
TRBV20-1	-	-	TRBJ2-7	CSARSYEQYF	TGCAGTGCAAGGTCCTACGAGCAGTACTTC
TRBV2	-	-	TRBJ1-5	CASTLPAGNQPQHF	TGTGCCAGCACACTTCCTGCGGGGAATCAGCCCCAGCATTTT
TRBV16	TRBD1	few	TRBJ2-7	CASSRQGEGDEQYF	TGTGCCAGCAGCCGACAGGGGGAAGGCGACGAGCAGTACTTC
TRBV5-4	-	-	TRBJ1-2	CASSLNGYGYTF	TGTGCCAGCAGCTTGAACGGCTATGGCTACACCTTC
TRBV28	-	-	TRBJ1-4	CASRFPGPNEKLFF	TGTGCCAGCAGATTCCCCGGGCCGAATGAAAAACTGTTTTTT
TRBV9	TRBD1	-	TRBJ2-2	CASSGGQGRTGELFF	TGTGCCAGCAGCGGAGGACAGGGGCGCACCGGGGAGCTGTTTTTT
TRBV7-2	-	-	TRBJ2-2	CASSRNANTGELFF	TGTGCCAGCAGTAGAAACGCGAACACCGGGGAGCTGTTTTTT
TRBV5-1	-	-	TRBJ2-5	CASSLGSKVEQYF	TGCGCCAGCAGCTTGGGCTCCAAGGTGGAGCAGTACTTC
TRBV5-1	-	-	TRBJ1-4	CASSRQPTNEKLFF	TGCGCCAGCAGCCGACAGCCAACTAATGAAAAACTGTTTTTT
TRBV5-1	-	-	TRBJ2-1	CASSSLYPSYNEQFF	TGCGCCAGCAGTTCACTATACCCCTCCTACAATGAGCAGTTCTTC
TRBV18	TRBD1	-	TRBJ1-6	CASSPAGQQSLSPLHF	TGTGCCAGCTCACCAGCGGGACAGCAGTCTCTGTCACCCCTCCACTTT
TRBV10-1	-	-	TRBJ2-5	CASRGPPWYETQYF	TGCGCCAGCAGAGGGCCTCCGTGGTATGAGACCCAGTACTTC
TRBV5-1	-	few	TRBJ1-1	CASSLLMNTEAFF	TGCGCCAGCAGCTTGCTCATGAACACTGAAGCTTTCTTT
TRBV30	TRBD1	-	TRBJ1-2	CAWSANRGNYGYTF	TGTGCCTGGAGTGCGAACAGGGGGAACTATGGCTACACCTTC
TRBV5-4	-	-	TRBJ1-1	CASSQGRNTEAFF	TGTGCCAGCAGCCAGGGACGGAACACTGAAGCTTTCTTT
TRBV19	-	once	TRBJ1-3	CASSIPGHSGNTIYF	TGTGCCAGTAGTATCCCAGGGCACTCTGGAAACACCATATATTTT
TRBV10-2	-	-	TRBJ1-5	CASSDTQAAGVSGHF	TGCGCCAGCAGTGATACCCAGGCCGCAGGAGTGTCCGGGCATTTT
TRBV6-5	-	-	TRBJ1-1	CASSRRVTTEAFF	TGTGCCAGCAGTCGGAGGGTTACGACTGAAGCTTTCTTT
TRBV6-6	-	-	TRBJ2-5	CASSPYSPAGTQYF	TGTGCCAGCAGCCCCTACAGCCCCGCGGGGACCCAGTACTTC
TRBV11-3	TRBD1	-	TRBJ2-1	CASSSGGRNEQFF	TGTGCCAGCAGCTCAGGGGGCAGGAATGAGCAGTTCTTC
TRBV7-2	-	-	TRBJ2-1	CASSLAQGGGNEQFF	TGTGCCAGCAGCTTAGCCCAAGGAGGAGGGAATGAGCAGTTCTTC
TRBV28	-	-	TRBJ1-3	CASSPRGGFSGNTIYF	TGTGCCAGCAGTCCTCGGGGCGGCTTCTCTGGAAACACCATATATTTT